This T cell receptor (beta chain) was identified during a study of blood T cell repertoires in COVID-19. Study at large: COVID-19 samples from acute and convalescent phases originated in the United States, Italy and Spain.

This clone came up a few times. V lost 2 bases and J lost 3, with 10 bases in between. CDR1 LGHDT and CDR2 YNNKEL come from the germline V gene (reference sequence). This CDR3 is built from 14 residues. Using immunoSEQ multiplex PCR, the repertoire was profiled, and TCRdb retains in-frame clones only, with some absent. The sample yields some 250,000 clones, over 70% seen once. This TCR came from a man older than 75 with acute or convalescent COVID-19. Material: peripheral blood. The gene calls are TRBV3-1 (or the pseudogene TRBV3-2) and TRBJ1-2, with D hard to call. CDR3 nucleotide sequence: TGTGCCAGCAGCCAAATGCCCGGAGACTATGGCTACACCTTC. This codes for CASSQMPGDYGYTF.